Sequencing of this T cell receptor (beta chain) was carried out in a study of T cell repertoires in cytomegalovirus infection. Study background: A matching HLA type, together with CMV infection, was signaled by public TCR beta signatures. Regarding the study as a whole: Clonotype analysis showed dominance of the ex vivo response by HLA-C-restricted CMV-specific TCR beta clonotypes.

This clonotype was recorded a few times. Its antigen is as yet unknown. One entry per CDR3 protein, called by TCRdb with MiXCR from the reads. The repertoire holds hundreds of thousands of distinct CDR3 sequences, with around 11% as singletons. J was trimmed by 14 bases and V by 6 bases; bases with no gene match: 9. The CDR3 length is 10 residues. Germline V lookup: CDR1 SQVTM, CDR2 ANQGSEA. This sequence joins TRBV29-1 and TRBJ1-1, with 7 bases that match TRBD1. This receptor was obtained from a human donor in good health (CMV status not recorded). Some clones in this sample may be carry-over from other donors' samples. The sample taken for sequencing was PBMCs. CDR3 nucleotide sequence: TGCAGCGTAGACAGGGATGGCTACTTCTTT. This encodes CSVDRDGYFF. Combining the CDR3 with reference TRBV29-1 and TRBJ1-1 gives the whole variable domain SAVISQKPSRDICQRGTSLTIQCQVDSQVTMMFWYRQQPGQSLTLIATANQGSEATYESGFVIDKFPISRPNLTFSTLTVSNMSPEDSSIYLCSVDRDGYFFGQGTRLTVV.